The next 22 T cell receptor beta chains were all read from a single sample in a study of shared clonotypes between healthy human individuals. Assay: immunoSEQ multiplex PCR; the TCRdb copy retains only in-frame clones and omits some. The sample includes approximately 940,000 clones, roughly 72% of them seen just once. Sequences were obtained from memory CD4+ T cells sorted from blood. Subset given: CD45RA-negative fraction. These receptors were obtained from a young man in good health.

The chain joins TRBV18 to TRBJ2-5, with D tentatively TRBD2 (6 bases). CDR1 and CDR2 from the germline V gene are KGHSH and LQKENI. Between the trimmed V and J ends, which lost 2 bases and 7 bases, there was a span of 14 bases. The CDR3 consists of 14 residues. CDR3 in DNA: TGTGCCAGCTCACCAGGGGGGACCGCAAGGACCCAGTACTTC. This codes for CASSPGGTARTQYF.

About this clone itself: The same CDR3 is also encoded by other DNA sequences in this sample. V and J are TRBV7-2 and TRBJ1-3; weak D call: TRBD1 (5 bases). Germline loops: CDR1 SGHTA, CDR2 FQGNSA. The CDR3 is made up of 14 amino acids. The V end lost 2 bases, the J end lost 2 bases, and 7 bases lay between the germline ends. The CDR3 reads CASSLPGPGNTIYF. In nucleotides, the CDR3 is TGTGCCAGCAGCTTACCAGGGCCTGGAAACACCATATATTTT.

The V and J genes are TRBV5-1 and TRBJ2-2, with no clear D. The CDR3 spans 16 residues. Germline V gene lookup returns CDR1 SGHRS and CDR2 YFSETQ. With 3 bases removed from V and 2 bases from J, the gap between germline ends came to 14 bases. In DNA form, the CDR3 reads TGCGCCAGCAGCTCGAGCAGGTTTTCCAACACCGGGGAGCTGTTTTTT. This translates into CASSSSRFSNTGELFF.

This sequence joins TRBV6-5 and TRBJ1-2; TRBD1 matches at 7 bases. The germline gives CDR1 MNHEY, CDR2 SVGAGI. V gave up 6 bases and J gave up 6 bases; unmatched junction bases: 7. The CDR3 has 13 residues. The CDR3 nucleotides read TGTGCCAGCAGACCGACAGGGTCGGATGGCTACACCTTC. Amino acid sequence: CASRPTGSDGYTF.

Note on this clone: Within the sample, other DNA sequences also encode this same CDR3. The CDR3 here is CASRRAAPNEKLFF. DNA of the CDR3: TGTGCCAGCCGTCGGGCCGCACCTAATGAAAAACTGTTTTTT. The chain carries TRBV27 and TRBJ1-4; the D is unclear. The CDR3 is 14 amino acids. The V end lost 8 bases, the J end lost 3 bases, and 13 bases lay between the germline ends. Per germline, CDR1 MNHEY and CDR2 SMNVEV (reference sequence).

The chain recombines TRBV6-5 with TRBJ1-5; a possible D gene is TRBD1 (5 bases). V gave up 5 bases and J gave up 5 bases, with 13 bases separating them. The CDR3 is made up of 14 amino acids. The germline gives CDR1 MNHEY, CDR2 SVGAGI. The CDR3 here is CASSRSGGYQPQHF. The CDR3 nucleotides are TGTGCCAGCAGTCGTTCGGGGGGTTATCAGCCCCAGCATTTT.

This clone was picked up a small number of times. This same CDR3 is encoded by further DNA sequences in the sample. This chain joins TRBV11-3 and TRBJ2-1; D is ambiguous. Per the germline V gene, CDR1 is SGHNT and CDR2 is YENEEA. The length of the CDR3 is 11 residues. The germline V and J ends were trimmed by 3 bases and 6 bases, with 3 bases remaining between them. The CDR3 loop is CASSFGNEQFF. Here the CDR3 DNA reads TGTGCCAGCAGCTTCGGCAATGAGCAGTTCTTC.

On this clone: A much larger clonotype is one base distant, so this may be a read error. This rearrangement joins TRBV5-8 to TRBJ1-6; 7 bases align to TRBD1. Germline V lookup: CDR1 SGHTS, CDR2 YDEGEE. V was clipped by 2 bases and J by 8 bases; unmatched bases: 4. This CDR3 spans 14 amino acids. CDR3 loop: CASSLGQGDSPLHF. The DNA for the CDR3 is TGTGCCAGCAGCTTAGGGCAGGGGGATTCACCCCTCCACTTT.

Only a few counts were recorded for this clone. This rearrangement joins TRBV2 to TRBJ2-4, with 7 bases aligning to TRBD2. This CDR3 has 11 amino acids. From germline, CDR1 is SNHLY and CDR2 FYNNEI. Unmatched junction bases numbered 2, after V lost 4 bases and J lost 11 bases. CDR3 residues: CASSALAVQYF. DNA for the CDR3: TGTGCCAGCAGTGCTCTAGCGGTTCAGTACTTC.

This sequence joins TRBV9 and TRBJ2-7; 7 positions agree with TRBD2. In germline, CDR1 is SGDLS, CDR2 YYNGEE. The CDR3 is made up of 14 amino acids. Trimming removed 2 bases from V and 1 base from J; junction bases left unmatched: 3. The CDR3 coding sequence is TGTGCCAGCAGCGTTTCGGGGGGATCCTACGAGCAGTACTTC. Encoded protein: CASSVSGGSYEQYF.

The chain is built from TRBV11-3 and TRBJ2-7; 9 bases map to TRBD2. This CDR3 spans 17 amino acids. Germline V gene lookup returns CDR1 SGHNT and CDR2 YENEEA. Losses at the gene ends were 4 bases for V and 7 bases for J; bases not matched to a gene: 17. The CDR3 reads CASSSYCVEREVVEQYF. DNA for the CDR3: TGTGCCAGCAGCTCCTATTGTGTGGAGCGGGAGGTCGTGGAGCAGTACTTC.

This clone appeared a single time. A much larger clone lies one base from this, so it may be a read error. This CDR3 is also generated by other DNA sequences in the sample. The CDR3 is CASSLGSSGNTIYF. Written as DNA, the CDR3 is TGTGCCAGCAGCTTGGGCAGCTCTGGAAACACCATATATTTT. The chain links TRBV11-2 to TRBJ1-3; D is unclear. Germline values: CDR1 SGHAT, CDR2 FQNNGV. CDR3 length: 14 residues. Trimming removed 3 bases from V and 0 bases from J, with 6 bases in between.

V usage is TRBV5-4 and J usage is TRBJ1-2; 8 bases fit TRBD1. The germline V gene encodes CDR1 SGHNT and CDR2 YYREEE (reference sequence). The CDR3 consists of 15 residues. V dropped 0 bases and J dropped 5; count of bases not matched to a gene: 6. CDR3 protein: CASSLVAGGAYGYTF. In nucleotides, the CDR3 is TGTGCCAGCAGCTTGGTCGCAGGGGGCGCATATGGCTACACCTTC. Combining the CDR3 with reference TRBV5-4 and TRBJ1-2 gives the whole variable domain ETGVTQSPTHLIKTRGQQVTLRCSSQSGHNTVSWYQQALGQGPQFIFQYYREEENGRGNFPPRFSGLQFPNYSSELNVNALELDDSALYLCASSLVAGGAYGYTFGSGTRLTVV.

The CDR3 DNA sequence: TGTGCCAGCAGAGAGCAGCATTCCTACGAGCAGTACTTC. Translated, it gives CASREQHSYEQYF. V usage is TRBV6-1 and J usage is TRBJ2-7; D is ambiguous. The CDR3 consists of 13 residues. Trimming took off 6 bases at V and 1 base at J, with 10 bases between the two ends. The germline gives CDR1 MNHNS, CDR2 SASEGT.

The CDR3 here is CASSQDRGLEQFF. The CDR3 nucleotides read TGCGCCAGCAGCCAAGATCGGGGACTTGAGCAGTTCTTC. The chain links TRBV4-3 to TRBJ2-1; perhaps TRBD2 as D (6 bases). The V gene's germline CDR1 is LGHNA and CDR2 YSLEER. The CDR3 is made up of 13 amino acids. V lost 0 bases to trimming and J lost 9 bases, with 9 bases between them.

V gene TRBV5-1 combines with J gene TRBJ2-7, with D possibly matching TRBD2 (6 bases). V shed 1 base and J shed 2 bases, with 10 bases lying between them. CDR1 and CDR2 from the germline V gene are SGHRS and YFSETQ. This CDR3 contains 14 residues. The CDR3 sequence: CASSLNGSPYEQYF. CDR3 sequence (DNA): TGCGCCAGCAGCTTGAACGGGAGTCCCTACGAGCAGTACTTC.

The table lists this clone with a count of one. The same CDR3 arises from other DNA sequences in this sample as well. This chain uses TRBV7-9 with TRBJ1-3, with TRBD1 matching 8 bases. With 4 bases clipped from V and 2 bases from J, the junction kept 4 bases outside the gene matches. CDR1 is SEHNR, CDR2 FQNEAQ, per germline (reference sequence). CDR3 length equals 15 residues. For the CDR3, the DNA is TGTGCCAGCAGCTCCGGACAGGGTGCTGGAAACACCATATATTTT. Its translation: CASSSGQGAGNTIYF.

This chain uses TRBV6-6 with TRBJ2-7; possibly TRBD1 or TRBD2 for D (5 bases each). V was clipped by 6 bases and J by 2 bases, with 17 bases between them. CDR3 length: 15 residues. From germline, CDR1 is MNHNY and CDR2 SVGAGI (reference sequence). CDR3 DNA sequence: TGTGCCAGCAGAACCGGGACGGTGGGGACCTACGAGCAGTACTTC. This gives the protein CASRTGTVGTYEQYF.

The gene calls are TRBV28 and TRBJ2-7; D is uncertain. This CDR3 region has 10 residues. CDR1 and CDR2 (germline): MDHEN, SYDVKM. V lost 6 bases to trimming and J lost 9 bases, with 9 bases between them. The CDR3 protein is CASSGWRQYF. The CDR3 bases are TGTGCCAGCAGCGGATGGAGGCAGTACTTC. Variable domain in full (rest from reference TRBV28 and TRBJ2-7): DVKVTQSSRYLVKRTGEKVFLECVQDMDHENMFWYRQDPGLGLRLIYFSYDVKMKEKGDIPEGYSVSREKKERFSLILESASTNQTSMYLCASSGWRQYFGPGTRLTVT.

V and J are TRBV5-5 and TRBJ2-3, with D possibly being TRBD1 or TRBD2 (6 bases each). CDR1 is SGHKS and CDR2 is YYEKEE in the germline V gene (reference sequence). CDR3 length: 14 amino acids. The V end lost 2 bases, the J end lost 5 bases, and 12 bases lay between the germline ends. CDR3 residues: CASSFEGGRDTQYF. Written as DNA, the CDR3 is TGTGCCAGCAGCTTCGAGGGGGGCAGAGATACGCAGTATTTT.

This clone appeared a few times. This sequence joins TRBV2 and TRBJ1-1; D is perhaps TRBD1 (5 bases). The CDR3 totals 12 residues. CDR1 and CDR2 (germline): SNHLY, FYNNEI. The V gene lost 5 bases and the J gene lost 3 bases, with 7 bases spanning the gap. The CDR3 spells CASSQGYTEAFF. The CDR3 DNA follows: TGTGCCAGCAGTCAGGGTTACACTGAAGCTTTCTTT.

This chain connects TRBV6-6 to TRBJ2-7; TRBD1 matches at 8 bases. CDR1 and CDR2 (germline): MNHNY, SVGAGI (reference sequence). The CDR3 is made up of 14 amino acids. V was clipped by 5 bases and J by 5 bases; unmatched bases: 8. The CDR3 loop reads CASSTPAGGHEQYF. The DNA for the CDR3 is TGTGCCAGCAGTACCCCGGCAGGGGGCCACGAGCAGTACTTC.